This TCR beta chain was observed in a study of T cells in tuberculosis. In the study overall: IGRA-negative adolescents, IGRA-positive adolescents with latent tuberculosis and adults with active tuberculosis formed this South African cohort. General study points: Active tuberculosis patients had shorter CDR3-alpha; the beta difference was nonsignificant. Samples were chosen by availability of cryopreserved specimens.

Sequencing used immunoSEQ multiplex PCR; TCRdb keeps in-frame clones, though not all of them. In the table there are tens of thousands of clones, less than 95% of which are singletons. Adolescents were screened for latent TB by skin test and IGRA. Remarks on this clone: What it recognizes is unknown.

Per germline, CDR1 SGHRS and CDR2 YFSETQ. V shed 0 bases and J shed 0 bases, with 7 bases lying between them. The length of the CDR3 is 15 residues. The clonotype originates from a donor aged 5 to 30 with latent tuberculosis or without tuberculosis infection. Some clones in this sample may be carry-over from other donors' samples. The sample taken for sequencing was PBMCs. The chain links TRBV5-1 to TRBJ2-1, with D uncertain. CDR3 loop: CASSLDGSSYNEQFF. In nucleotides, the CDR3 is TGCGCCAGCAGCTTGGATGGCAGCTCCTACAATGAGCAGTTCTTC.